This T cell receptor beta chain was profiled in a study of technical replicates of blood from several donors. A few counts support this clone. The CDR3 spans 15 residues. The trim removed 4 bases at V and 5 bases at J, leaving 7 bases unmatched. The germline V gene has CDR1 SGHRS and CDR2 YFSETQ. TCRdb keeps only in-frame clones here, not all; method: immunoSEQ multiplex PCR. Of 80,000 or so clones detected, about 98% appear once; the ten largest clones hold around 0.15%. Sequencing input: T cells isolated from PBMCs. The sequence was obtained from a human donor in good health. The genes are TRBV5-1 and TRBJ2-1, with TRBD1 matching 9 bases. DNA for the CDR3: TGCGCCAGCAGCACGGGACAGGGAGTACACAATGAGCAGTTCTTC. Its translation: CASSTGQGVHNEQFF.